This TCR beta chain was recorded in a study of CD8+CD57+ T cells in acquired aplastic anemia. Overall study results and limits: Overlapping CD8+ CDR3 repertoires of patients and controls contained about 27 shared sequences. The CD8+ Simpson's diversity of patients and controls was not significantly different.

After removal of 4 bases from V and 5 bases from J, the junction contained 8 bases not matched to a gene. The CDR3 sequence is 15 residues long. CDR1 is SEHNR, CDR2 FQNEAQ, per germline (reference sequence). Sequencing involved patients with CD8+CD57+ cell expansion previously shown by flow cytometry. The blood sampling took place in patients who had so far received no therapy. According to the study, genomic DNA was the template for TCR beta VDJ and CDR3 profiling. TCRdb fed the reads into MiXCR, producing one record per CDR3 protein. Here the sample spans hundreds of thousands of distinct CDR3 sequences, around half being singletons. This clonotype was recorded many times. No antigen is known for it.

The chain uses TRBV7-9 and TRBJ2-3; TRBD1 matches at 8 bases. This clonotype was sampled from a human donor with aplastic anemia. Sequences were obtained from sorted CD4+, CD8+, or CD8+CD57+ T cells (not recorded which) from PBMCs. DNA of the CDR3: TGTGCCAGCAGCTCCCGACAGGGGCCGGAAGATACGCAGTATTTT. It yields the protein CASSSRQGPEDTQYF.